This T cell receptor beta chain was sequenced in a study of T cells in tuberculosis. In the study overall: CD1B tetramers identified T cells specific for mycobacterial lipid GMM.

Sequencing of TCR-alpha and TCR-beta chains was unpaired. Some clones are missing from TCRdb's copy, which holds only in-frame ones; the method was immunoSEQ multiplex PCR. The sample gives 55,000 to 70,000 clones, about 76% of which show up once; around 13% is in the top ten. Study results and limitations: T cells binding CD1B-GMM tetramer weakly possibly escaped the sort.

Cells were sorted from thawed PBMC rested overnight and stained with GMM-loaded CD1B tetramer, viability dye and anti-CD3. The lipid loaded on the CD1B tetramers was C32 glucose monomycolate from Rhodococcus equi. Each donor contributed some 100,000 sorted tetramer-negative cells. Germline lookup yields CDR1 GTSNPN and CDR2 SVGIG (reference sequence). The CDR3 runs to 14 residues. Trimming cost V 3 bases and J 4 bases, with 15 bases left between them. The source of this sequence is an adult woman with latent tuberculosis. V gene TRBV30 combines with J gene TRBJ1-2; no reliable D call. The sequenced sample consisted of CD1b-GMM tetramer-negative cells sorted from PBMCs. CDR3 loop: CAWSGGWFSYGYTF. The CDR3 nucleotides read TGTGCCTGGAGCGGAGGGTGGTTTTCCTATGGCTACACCTTC.